The clone carrying this T cell receptor beta chain was detected ten times or more. Its antigen remains unknown. Patients in the hyperthyroidism group, adults aged 18 to 65, were newly diagnosed, under 2 months' duration. V shed 7 bases, J shed 2 bases, and the junction held 8 bases outside the gene matches. Germline values: CDR1 MDHEN, CDR2 SYDVKM. The CDR3 extends over 15 amino acids. This sample was included in a study of Graves' ophthalmopathy and Graves' hyperthyroidism. Findings of the study overall: A 13-signature model separated ophthalmopathy from stable hyperthyroidism, reaching 85% to 90% sensitivity and around 83% specificity cross-validated.

TCR beta CDR3 regions were amplified from RNA transcripts. HTBI primers were used in a first-round RT-PCR, which preceded a second-round multiplex PCR. Using its own MiXCR run on the multiplex PCR reads, TCRdb lists one record per CDR3 protein. Counted here are just over 400,000 distinct CDR3 sequences, around 20% occurring once; the ten biggest clones make up more than 2.5%. The sequence was obtained from a woman aged 18-30 years with stable Graves' hyperthyroidism. Sequencing input: peripheral blood. V and J are TRBV28 and TRBJ2-7; TRBD1 matches at 10 bases. The CDR3 region is CASTFSGQGTYEQYF. CDR3 nucleotide sequence: TGTGCCAGCACCTTCTCGGGACAGGGGACCTACGAGCAGTACTTC. The variable domain in full, with the rest retrieved from reference TRBV28 and TRBJ2-7, is DVKVTQSSRYLVKRTGEKVFLECVQDMDHENMFWYRQDPGLGLRLIYFSYDVKMKEKGDIPEGYSVSREKKERFSLILESASTNQTSMYLCASTFSGQGTYEQYFGPGTRLTVT.